This T cell receptor beta chain derives from a study of T-cell reconstitution after alpha-beta-depleted transplantation in children. Study conclusions and caveats: Hyperexpanded clones declined; after one year, newly produced T cells mostly supplied diversity. Some patients' high day-60 TCRbeta diversity was traced to surviving recipient T cells and thymic progenitors. Several hundred expanded graft clones reportedly supplied alpha-beta T cells about two months after transplant.

A library of TCRbeta sequences, prepared with unique molecular identifiers, was generated. TCRdb redid the calling of the PCR reads with MiXCR, one entry per CDR3 protein. The table lists approximately 630,000 distinct CDR3 sequences, around 12% of them singletons. In regard to this clonotype: Antigen: not known.

Germline values: CDR1 DFQATT, CDR2 SNEGSKA (reference sequence). This CDR3 spans 16 amino acids. V was cut by 1 base and J by 0 bases, with 13 bases left in between. Material: PBMCs, obtained before TCRalphabeta/CD19-depleted stem cell transplant. This TCR was sampled from a girl under 10 years old with congenital amegakaryocytic thrombocytopenia, due to receive a stem cell transplant. The chain has TRBV20-1 and TRBJ2-1; D ambiguous. The CDR3 DNA follows: TGCAGTGCTAGAGTTAAGAGCGCGCACTCCTACAATGAGCAGTTCTTC. As protein: CSARVKSAHSYNEQFF.